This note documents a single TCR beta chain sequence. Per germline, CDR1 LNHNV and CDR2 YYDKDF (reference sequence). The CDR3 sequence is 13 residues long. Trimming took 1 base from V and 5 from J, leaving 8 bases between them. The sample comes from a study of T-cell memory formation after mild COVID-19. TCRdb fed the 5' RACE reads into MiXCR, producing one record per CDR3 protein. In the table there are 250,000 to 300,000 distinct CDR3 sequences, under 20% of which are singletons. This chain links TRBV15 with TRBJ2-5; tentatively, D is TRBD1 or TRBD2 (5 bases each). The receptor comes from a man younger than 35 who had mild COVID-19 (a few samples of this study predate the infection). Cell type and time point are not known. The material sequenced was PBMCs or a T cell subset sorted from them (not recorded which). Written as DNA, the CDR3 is TGTGCCACCAGCAGAGTTGGGGGTGAGACCCAGTACTTC. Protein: CATSRVGGETQYF.